A single sample is the source of the 21 T cell receptor beta chains below, sequenced in a study of cytomegalovirus exposure and HLA in healthy donors. PCR primers comprised 60 Vbeta and 13 Jbeta primers. The table came from immunoSEQ multiplex PCR; TCRdb's copy has only in-frame clones and leaves some out. The sample shows about 110,000 clones, approximately 84% of them seen only once. Source material: PBMCs. The receptors come from a middle-aged man in good health and CMV-seronegative.

The chain is built from TRBV11-3 and TRBJ2-1; perhaps TRBD2 as D (7 bases). CDR1 is SGHNT and CDR2 is YENEEA in the germline V gene. V was cut by 5 bases and J by 5 bases, with 16 bases left in between. The CDR3 loop spans 15 amino acids. CDR3 coding DNA: TGTGCCAGCAGCGCCGATAGGGGGGGCAACAATGAGCAGTTCTTC. Translation gives CASSADRGGNNEQFF.

The rearrangement uses TRBV5-1 and TRBJ2-7; 9 nucleotides agree with TRBD2. The CDR3 length is 15 residues. CDR1 and CDR2 from the germline V gene are SGHRS and YFSETQ. V was clipped by 0 bases and J by 2 bases; unmatched bases: 3. In nucleotides, the CDR3 is TGCGCCAGCAGCTTGGATAGCGGGAGTCCCTACGAGCAGTACTTC. Its translation is CASSLDSGSPYEQYF. The full variable domain, its missing parts supplied by reference TRBV5-1 and TRBJ2-7, is KAGVTQTPRYLIKTRGQQVTLSCSPISGHRSVSWYQQTPGQGLQFLFEYFSETQRNKGNFPGRFSGRQFSNSRSEMNVSTLELGDSALYLCASSLDSGSPYEQYFGPGTRLTVT.

The chain is built from TRBV7-8 and TRBJ2-7, with D possibly TRBD1 on 5 matching bases. From germline, CDR1 is SGHVS and CDR2 FQNEAQ. The CDR3 has 13 amino acids. Trimming shortened V by 1 base and J by 7 bases, and 11 bases separated the two germline ends. The DNA for the CDR3 is TGTGCCAGCAGCTTAGGTAGGGGTGGGGAGCAGTACTTC. It translates to CASSLGRGGEQYF.

J is TRBJ2-7 and V is TRBV7-3, with TRBD2 matching over 7 bases. The CDR3 runs 16 residues. The germline gives CDR1 SGHTA, CDR2 FQGTGA. Unmatched junction bases numbered 10, after V lost 5 bases and J lost 0 bases. The CDR3 here is CASSPGVGRGSYEQYF. The DNA for the CDR3 is TGTGCCAGCAGCCCTGGGGTAGGGAGGGGCTCCTACGAGCAGTACTTC. Combining the CDR3 with reference TRBV7-3 and TRBJ2-7 gives the whole variable domain GAGVSQTPSNKVTEKGKYVELRCDPISGHTALYWYRQSLGQGPEFLIYFQGTGAADDSGLPNDRFFAVRPEGSVSTLKIQRTERGDSAVYLCASSPGVGRGSYEQYFGPGTRLTVT.

For the CDR3, the DNA is TGTGCCAGTAGTATTTATGAGACAGGGAGCACAGATACGCAGTATTTT. It is translated as CASSIYETGSTDTQYF. The chain has TRBV19 and TRBJ2-3; 7 bases align to TRBD1. Germline CDR1 is LNHDA and CDR2 is SQIVND (reference sequence). With 3 bases clipped from V and 0 bases from J, the junction kept 6 bases outside the gene matches. This CDR3 has 16 amino acids.

The chain carries TRBV6-6 and TRBJ2-1; a possible D gene is TRBD2 (7 bases). The germline V gene encodes CDR1 MNHNY and CDR2 SVGAGI (reference sequence). The CDR3 has 16 amino acids. This chain's CDR3 is CAVGGATISSYNEQFF. The CDR3 DNA reads as TGTGCTGTTGGGGGGGCAACTATTAGCTCCTACAATGAGCAGTTCTTC.

This clone was seen a few times. The rearrangement uses TRBV6-1 and TRBJ2-2; D possibly corresponds to TRBD2 (5 bases). CDR1 is MNHNS, CDR2 SASEGT, per germline. The CDR3 consists of 15 residues. V lost 5 bases to trimming and J lost 1 base, with 11 bases between them. The CDR3 loop is CASSPHAGNTGELFF. In DNA, the CDR3 is TGTGCCAGCAGTCCCCATGCGGGGAACACCGGGGAGCTGTTTTTT.

The J gene is TRBJ2-2, the V gene TRBV15; TRBD1 matches 8 bases. CDR1 is LNHNV, CDR2 YYDKDF, per germline (reference sequence). CDR3 length: 15 amino acids. With V trimmed by 4 bases and J by 7 bases, 8 bases remained unmatched. The CDR3 DNA sequence: TGTGCCACCAGCACCCGGACAGGGATACTCGGGGAGCTGTTTTTT. It specifies CATSTRTGILGELFF.

CDR3 sequence: CASSLEDRGTDTQYF. In DNA form, the CDR3 reads TGCGCCAGCAGCTTGGAGGACAGGGGTACAGATACGCAGTATTTT. The genes are TRBV5-1 and TRBJ2-3; 9 bases map to TRBD1. Germline assignment: CDR1 SGHRS and CDR2 YFSETQ. The ends lost 0 bases at V and 3 bases at J; junction bases unmatched: 2. The CDR3 consists of 15 residues. The variable domain in full, completed from reference TRBV5-1 and TRBJ2-3, reads KAGVTQTPRYLIKTRGQQVTLSCSPISGHRSVSWYQQTPGQGLQFLFEYFSETQRNKGNFPGRFSGRQFSNSRSEMNVSTLELGDSALYLCASSLEDRGTDTQYFGPGTRLTVL.

This chain connects TRBV30 to TRBJ1-1; 7 nucleotides match TRBD1. From germline, CDR1 is GTSNPN and CDR2 SVGIG (reference sequence). The CDR3 runs to 13 residues. V was pared by 2 bases and J by 4 bases, with 4 bases of the junction left unmatched. CDR3 sequence: CAWSTGASTEAFF. The CDR3 DNA is TGTGCCTGGAGTACAGGGGCCAGCACTGAAGCTTTCTTT. Using reference TRBV30 and TRBJ1-1 for the parts outside the CDR3, the full variable domain is SQTIHQWPATLVQPVGSPLSLECTVEGTSNPNLYWYRQAAGRGLQLLFYSVGIGQISSEVPQNLSASRPQDRQFILSSKKLLLSDSGFYLCAWSTGASTEAFFGQGTRLTVV.

The V call is TRBV2, the J call TRBJ2-5; D is possibly TRBD2 (6 bases). This CDR3 contains 16 residues. Looked up from germline, CDR1 is SNHLY and CDR2 is FYNNEI. The V gene lost 6 bases and the J gene lost 5 bases, with 22 bases spanning the gap. CDR3: CASSAVGLAKGETQYF. CDR3 coding DNA: TGTGCCAGCAGCGCCGTGGGACTTGCTAAGGGGGAGACCCAGTACTTC.

V and J are TRBV10-3 and TRBJ1-2; the D is unclear. Germline V lookup: CDR1 ENHRY, CDR2 SYGVKD. Trimming stripped 3 bases from V and 10 bases from J, with 9 bases between. The CDR3 sequence is 11 residues long. The CDR3 DNA sequence: TGTGCCATCAGTGAACCAGAAGACTACACCTTC. Translated: CAISEPEDYTF.

This clone appeared a single time. The chain links TRBV11-2 to TRBJ2-5; maybe TRBD2 (6 bases). V lost 1 base to trimming and J lost 2 bases, with 11 bases between them. The CDR3 sequence is 15 residues long. Germline V gene lookup returns CDR1 SGHAT and CDR2 FQNNGV. The CDR3 reads CASSLVWRDQETQYF. For the CDR3, the DNA is TGTGCCAGCAGCTTAGTCTGGCGGGATCAAGAGACCCAGTACTTC.

The CDR3 DNA reads TGCGCCAGCAGCCCCTTCACAGGGGGGTACGAGCAGTACTTC. This sequence encodes CASSPFTGGYEQYF. The gene calls are TRBV5-1 and TRBJ2-7; TRBD1 matches 8 bases. Losses at the gene ends were 4 bases for V and 4 bases for J; bases not matched to a gene: 7. Germline values: CDR1 SGHRS, CDR2 YFSETQ. The CDR3 totals 14 residues.

The chain is built from TRBV7-7 and TRBJ2-7, with TRBD1 as a possible D gene (5 bases). CDR3 length: 13 residues. The germline gives CDR1 SSHAT, CDR2 FNYEAQ (reference sequence). With 3 bases removed from V and 6 bases from J, the gap between germline ends came to 12 bases. The CDR3: CASSFDRWREQYF. The CDR3 DNA follows: TGTGCCAGCAGCTTCGACAGATGGCGCGAGCAGTACTTC.

The chain is built from TRBV28 and TRBJ1-1; D ambiguous. Germline CDR1 MDHEN, CDR2 SYDVKM. V lost 4 bases, J lost 3 bases, and 15 bases lay in between. CDR3 length: 15 amino acids. The CDR3 nucleotides read TGTGCCAGCAGTTCTCTGTACAGCCCCCACACTGAAGCTTTCTTT. It translates to CASSSLYSPHTEAFF.

The CDR3: CASSLGRLAGAAEQFF. CDR3 nucleotides: TGTGCCAGCAGCTTAGGAAGATTAGCGGGGGCCGCGGAGCAGTTCTTC. V and J are TRBV11-3 and TRBJ2-1; TRBD2 matches 9 bases. The CDR3 has 16 residues. The germline V gene has CDR1 SGHNT and CDR2 YENEEA. The trim removed 1 base at V and 10 bases at J, leaving 11 bases unmatched.

The V and J genes are TRBV2 and TRBJ2-7; 8 nucleotides match TRBD1. CDR3 length equals 13 residues. CDR1 and CDR2 (germline): SNHLY, FYNNEI. Trimming removed 2 bases from V and 7 bases from J; junction bases left unmatched: 4. In DNA form, the CDR3 reads TGTGCCAGCAGTGAAAGGACAGGGCAGGAGCAGTACTTC. It is translated as CASSERTGQEQYF. Together with reference TRBV2 and TRBJ2-7, the CDR3 gives the full variable domain: EPEVTQTPSHQVTQMGQEVILRCVPISNHLYFYWYRQILGQKVEFLVSFYNNEISEKSEIFDDQFSVERPDGSNFTLKIRSTKLEDSAMYFCASSERTGQEQYFGPGTRLTVT.

The chain couples TRBV7-9 to TRBJ1-4; D possibly corresponds to TRBD1 (5 bases). The germline V gene encodes CDR1 SEHNR and CDR2 FQNEAQ (reference sequence). This CDR3 region has 14 residues. Between the trimmed V and J ends, which lost 2 bases and 7 bases, there was a span of 11 bases. The CDR3 nucleotides read TGTGCCAGCAGCTTAAAGGGGCTCGGTGAAAAACTGTTTTTT. It yields the protein CASSLKGLGEKLFF.

V gene TRBV5-5 combines with J gene TRBJ1-4; TRBD1 matches 9 bases. With V trimmed by 4 bases and J by 7 bases, 8 bases remained unmatched. CDR1 and CDR2 from the germline V gene are SGHKS and YYEKEE (reference sequence). The CDR3 consists of 15 residues. The CDR3 DNA follows: TGTGCCAGCAGCGCCGGGACAGGGACGATTGAAAAACTGTTTTTT. Translated, it gives CASSAGTGTIEKLFF.

This chain uses TRBV4-3 with TRBJ1-2, with D unclear. This CDR3 spans 15 amino acids. CDR1 is LGHNA and CDR2 is YSLEER in the germline V gene. V gave up 0 bases and J gave up 0 bases, with 8 bases separating them. Written as DNA, the CDR3 is TGCGCCAGCAGCCAAGATTTAATCTCTAACTATGGCTACACCTTC. As protein: CASSQDLISNYGYTF.